This is a list of T cell receptor beta chains from one sample in a study of T cells in Graves' hyperthyroidism and ophthalmopathy. TCRdb ran MiXCR on the multiplex PCR reads and lists one entry per CDR3 protein. The sample has 400,000 to 600,000 distinct CDR3 sequences, approximately 16% seen once; the top ten hold 25% to 35%. Sample: blood. The origin of the receptors is a woman aged 25-40 years with Graves' ophthalmopathy. CDR3s include the opening cysteine and the closing phenylalanine or tryptophan. The D gene is left open where the match is weak. Not all rows give a size; the values are once, few, many and, for expanded clones, a class.

clone_size: few; d_call: .; v_call: TRBV24-1; j_call: TRBJ2-4; cdr3_nt: TGTGCCACCAGTGATCCTAGTAGGGGCAAAAACATTCAGTACTTC; cdr3_aa: CATSDPSRGKNIQYF
clone_size: few; d_call: .; v_call: TRBV30; j_call: TRBJ2-7; cdr3_nt: TGTGCCTGGAGCCGGATGCCCCCCCAGGGGGGTAGGTACGAGCAGTACTTC; cdr3_aa: CAWSRMPPQGGRYEQYF
clone_size: many; d_call: TRBD1; v_call: TRBV27; j_call: TRBJ1-2; cdr3_nt: TGTGCCAGCAGTTTATCGGACTTACAGGGGAAGCCTTATGGCTACACCTTC; cdr3_aa: CASSLSDLQGKPYGYTF
clone_size: few; d_call: TRBD1; v_call: TRBV4-3; j_call: TRBJ1-2; cdr3_nt: TGCGCCAGCAGCCTACAGAGACAGGGGGCTAACTATGGCTACACCTTC; cdr3_aa: CASSLQRQGANYGYTF
clone_size: .; d_call: .; v_call: TRBV20-1; j_call: TRBJ2-7; cdr3_nt: TGCAGTGCTAGGATACCACAGACCTACGAGCAGTACTTC; cdr3_aa: CSARIPQTYEQYF
clone_size: .; d_call: .; v_call: TRBV5-8; j_call: TRBJ2-7; cdr3_nt: TGTGCCAGCAATCCAGTACGGGCCTACGAGCAGTACTTC; cdr3_aa: CASNPVRAYEQYF
clone_size: few; d_call: .; v_call: TRBV19; j_call: TRBJ1-1; cdr3_nt: TGTGCCAGTAGTAATTGGCAGGGCAGTGAAGCTTTCTTT; cdr3_aa: CASSNWQGSEAFF
clone_size: many; d_call: .; v_call: TRBV24-1; j_call: TRBJ2-5; cdr3_nt: TGTGCCACCAGTGACCCGACCGGGACCGGCTCAGAGACCCAGTACTTC; cdr3_aa: CATSDPTGTGSETQYF
clone_size: .; d_call: .; v_call: TRBV6-1; j_call: TRBJ1-5; cdr3_nt: TGTGCCAGCAGTATAGAGGGTGGCATTAGCAATCAGCCCCAGCATTTT; cdr3_aa: CASSIEGGISNQPQHF
clone_size: .; d_call: TRBD1; v_call: TRBV10-3; j_call: TRBJ1-6; cdr3_nt: TGTGCCATCAGTGGGGGGACAGGGAACTCACCCCTCCACTTT; cdr3_aa: CAISGGTGNSPLHF
clone_size: .; d_call: TRBD2; v_call: TRBV6-5; j_call: TRBJ2-1; cdr3_nt: TGTGCCAGCAGTTACGCCGGACTAGCGGGAGTTAGCAATGAGCAGTTCTTC; cdr3_aa: CASSYAGLAGVSNEQFF
clone_size: few; d_call: .; v_call: TRBV19; j_call: TRBJ1-1; cdr3_nt: TGTGCCAGTAGTGTTACAACCGAGGCTTGGGGGCTGACAGGGAACACTGAAGCTTTCTTT; cdr3_aa: CASSVTTEAWGLTGNTEAFF
clone_size: many; d_call: TRBD2; v_call: TRBV6-2/TRBV6-3; j_call: TRBJ2-5; cdr3_nt: TGTGCCAGCAGTTTGACTAGCGGGAAAGAGACCCAGTACTTC; cdr3_aa: CASSLTSGKETQYF
clone_size: many; d_call: .; v_call: TRBV12-3/TRBV12-4; j_call: TRBJ1-1; cdr3_nt: TGTGCCAGCACCCTCCAGCCCAACAGGGTAGCGAACACTGAAGCTTTCTTT; cdr3_aa: CASTLQPNRVANTEAFF
clone_size: few; d_call: .; v_call: TRBV18; j_call: TRBJ2-5; cdr3_nt: TGTGCCAGCTCACCAGGGACTCAACAAGAGACCCAGTACTTC; cdr3_aa: CASSPGTQQETQYF
clone_size: .; d_call: TRBD1; v_call: TRBV7-9; j_call: TRBJ2-7; cdr3_nt: TGTGCCAGCAGCTTCGGACAGGTCTCAACCTACGAGCAGTACTTC; cdr3_aa: CASSFGQVSTYEQYF
clone_size: few; d_call: .; v_call: TRBV3-1; j_call: TRBJ1-6; cdr3_nt: TGTGCCAGCAGCCGTAATTTCTATAATTCACCCCTCCACTTT; cdr3_aa: CASSRNFYNSPLHF
clone_size: many; d_call: .; v_call: TRBV7-9; j_call: TRBJ2-7; cdr3_nt: TGTGCCAGCAGCTCGAGACATGCGGCCAGCTACGAGCAGTACTTC; cdr3_aa: CASSSRHAASYEQYF
clone_size: many; d_call: TRBD1; v_call: TRBV20-1; j_call: TRBJ2-7; cdr3_nt: TGCAGTGCTAGAAAAGGTGGGACAGGGAATACCGAGCAGTACTTC; cdr3_aa: CSARKGGTGNTEQYF
clone_size: few; d_call: TRBD2; v_call: TRBV28; j_call: TRBJ2-7; cdr3_nt: TGTGCCAGCAGGCTAGCGGGAGGGCCCTCCTACGAGCAGTACTTC; cdr3_aa: CASRLAGGPSYEQYF
clone_size: few; d_call: TRBD1; v_call: TRBV5-6; j_call: TRBJ2-7; cdr3_nt: TGTGCCAGCAGCTTTACCGGGACAGGGATCTACGAGCAGTACTTC; cdr3_aa: CASSFTGTGIYEQYF
clone_size: many; d_call: .; v_call: TRBV20-1; j_call: TRBJ2-7; cdr3_nt: TGCAGCCAAACCGGTCTAGGAGTCTACGAGCAGTACTTC; cdr3_aa: CSQTGLGVYEQYF
clone_size: many; d_call: .; v_call: TRBV27; j_call: TRBJ2-3; cdr3_nt: TGTGCCAGCAGTTCTCTCAGCCCTGAGGATACGCAGTATTTT; cdr3_aa: CASSSLSPEDTQYF
clone_size: many; d_call: .; v_call: TRBV20-1; j_call: TRBJ2-5; cdr3_nt: TGCAGTGCTCGAGAGCAAGTCGGGGAGACCCAGTACTTC; cdr3_aa: CSAREQVGETQYF
clone_size: few; d_call: TRBD1; v_call: TRBV4-2; j_call: TRBJ2-5; cdr3_nt: TGTGCCAGCAGCCAAGATGGTTCAGGGGGAGTGGAGACCCAGTACTTC; cdr3_aa: CASSQDGSGGVETQYF
clone_size: .; d_call: TRBD1; v_call: TRBV5-6; j_call: TRBJ1-1; cdr3_nt: TGTGCCAGCAGGTGGGGGGACAGGGGGAACACTGAAGCTTTCTTT; cdr3_aa: CASRWGDRGNTEAFF
clone_size: many; d_call: .; v_call: TRBV7-9; j_call: TRBJ2-4; cdr3_nt: TGTGCCAGCAGCTTGGAGCCCTTCGGCGGCAAAAACATTCAGTACTTC; cdr3_aa: CASSLEPFGGKNIQYF
clone_size: few; d_call: TRBD1; v_call: TRBV7-9; j_call: TRBJ1-6; cdr3_nt: TGTGCCAGCAGTCTACGATCCGGGACAGATAATTCACCCCTCCACTTT; cdr3_aa: CASSLRSGTDNSPLHF
clone_size: .; d_call: TRBD2; v_call: TRBV3-1; j_call: TRBJ2-2; cdr3_nt: TGTGCCAGCAGCCGCGGACTAGGAAACACCGGGGAGCTGTTTTTT; cdr3_aa: CASSRGLGNTGELFF
clone_size: many; d_call: TRBD1; v_call: TRBV6-1; j_call: TRBJ2-7; cdr3_nt: TGTGCCAGCAGTGACGCGGGACAGGGCCCCTACGAGCAGTACTTC; cdr3_aa: CASSDAGQGPYEQYF
clone_size: many; d_call: TRBD2; v_call: TRBV28; j_call: TRBJ2-5; cdr3_nt: TGTGCCAGCAGTTTACGTCAGGACGGGAGGAGTGAGACCCAGTACTTC; cdr3_aa: CASSLRQDGRSETQYF
clone_size: .; d_call: .; v_call: TRBV27; j_call: TRBJ1-6; cdr3_nt: TGTGCCAGCAGTCAGACCCCGGGGGGGGCACTCCACTTT; cdr3_aa: CASSQTPGGALHF
clone_size: many; d_call: .; v_call: TRBV2; j_call: TRBJ1-1; cdr3_nt: TGTGCCAGCGGAGTAAAAATGAACACTGAAGCTTTCTTT; cdr3_aa: CASGVKMNTEAFF
clone_size: many; d_call: TRBD1; v_call: TRBV7-8; j_call: TRBJ1-2; cdr3_nt: TGTGCCAGCAGCATCCAGAGGGACAGGACTAAAGGCTACACCTTC; cdr3_aa: CASSIQRDRTKGYTF
clone_size: .; d_call: TRBD2; v_call: TRBV12-3/TRBV12-4; j_call: TRBJ2-1; cdr3_nt: TGTGCCAGCAGTGCGGGAGCCCCCGGGGATGAGCAGTTCTTC; cdr3_aa: CASSAGAPGDEQFF
clone_size: few; d_call: .; v_call: TRBV2; j_call: TRBJ2-7; cdr3_nt: TGTGCCAGCAACGGGGGCATCAACTCCTACGAGCAGTACTTC; cdr3_aa: CASNGGINSYEQYF
clone_size: many; d_call: .; v_call: TRBV5-4; j_call: TRBJ2-1; cdr3_nt: TGTGCCAGCAGCTTAACCCGGGACTGGGTAGTCAATGAGCAGTTCTTC; cdr3_aa: CASSLTRDWVVNEQFF
clone_size: many; d_call: .; v_call: TRBV10-3; j_call: TRBJ2-1; cdr3_nt: TGTGCCCCAGGGAGGAAGGCGCTGCGGGAGCAGTTCTTC; cdr3_aa: CAPGRKALREQFF
clone_size: .; d_call: TRBD1; v_call: TRBV19; j_call: TRBJ2-5; cdr3_nt: TGTGCCAGTAGTCTCCAGGGGGAAGAGACCCAGTACTTC; cdr3_aa: CASSLQGEETQYF
clone_size: many; d_call: .; v_call: TRBV18; j_call: TRBJ1-3; cdr3_nt: TGTGCCAGCTCACCACTGCTTTTCTCTGGAAACACCATATATTTT; cdr3_aa: CASSPLLFSGNTIYF
clone_size: many; d_call: .; v_call: TRBV5-1; j_call: TRBJ2-7; cdr3_nt: TGCGCCAGCAGCTTAGAAGGGTTGCGGGATTCCTACGAGCAGTACTTC; cdr3_aa: CASSLEGLRDSYEQYF
clone_size: many; d_call: .; v_call: TRBV4-3; j_call: TRBJ2-3; cdr3_nt: TGCGCCAGCAGCCAAGAGGGGAGCGTTAGCACAGATACGCAGTATTTT; cdr3_aa: CASSQEGSVSTDTQYF
clone_size: many; d_call: .; v_call: TRBV12-3/TRBV12-4; j_call: TRBJ1-2; cdr3_nt: TGTGCCAGCAGCCAGGGTGATCATGGCTACACCTTC; cdr3_aa: CASSQGDHGYTF
clone_size: .; d_call: .; v_call: TRBV7-2; j_call: TRBJ2-3; cdr3_nt: TGTGCCAGCAGCTTTATGGGGACAGATACGCAGTATTTT; cdr3_aa: CASSFMGTDTQYF
clone_size: many; d_call: .; v_call: TRBV7-2; j_call: TRBJ2-1; cdr3_nt: TGTGCCAGCAGCTTAGCTGTCGGTGAGCAGTTCTTC; cdr3_aa: CASSLAVGEQFF
clone_size: many; d_call: .; v_call: TRBV10-3; j_call: TRBJ2-7; cdr3_nt: TGTGCCTCAGAAGACCCGGGCAGAACCTACGAGCAGTACTTC; cdr3_aa: CASEDPGRTYEQYF
clone_size: many; d_call: .; v_call: TRBV20-1; j_call: TRBJ2-2; cdr3_nt: TGCAGTGCTAGGGAGCTCGGGGACTCCACCGGGGAGCTGTTTTTT; cdr3_aa: CSARELGDSTGELFF
clone_size: few; d_call: .; v_call: TRBV29-1; j_call: TRBJ1-1; cdr3_nt: TGCAGCGTTGAAGTGGGGGGCGTGTTGGATGGCGAAGCTTTCTTT; cdr3_aa: CSVEVGGVLDGEAFF
clone_size: many; d_call: .; v_call: TRBV29-1; j_call: TRBJ2-1; cdr3_nt: TGCAGCGTTGCCGCAACTAGTACTGAGCAGTTCTTC; cdr3_aa: CSVAATSTEQFF
clone_size: many; d_call: TRBD2; v_call: TRBV5-1; j_call: TRBJ2-7; cdr3_nt: TGCGCCAGCAGCCTACGTACCGGACTAGACGAGCAGTACTTC; cdr3_aa: CASSLRTGLDEQYF
clone_size: few; d_call: TRBD2; v_call: TRBV4-2; j_call: TRBJ2-3; cdr3_nt: TGTGCCAGCAGCCAAGCGAGCGGGAGGGCCTTAGATACGCAGTATTTT; cdr3_aa: CASSQASGRALDTQYF
clone_size: many; d_call: TRBD2; v_call: TRBV12-3/TRBV12-4; j_call: TRBJ2-1; cdr3_nt: TGTGCCAGCAGTATCGGACTAGCGGTACTAGATGAGCAGTTCTTC; cdr3_aa: CASSIGLAVLDEQFF
clone_size: many; d_call: TRBD1; v_call: TRBV28; j_call: TRBJ2-7; cdr3_nt: TGTGCCAGCAGTGTTGACGGTGGACAGGGGTTTCCCTACGAGCAGTACTTC; cdr3_aa: CASSVDGGQGFPYEQYF
clone_size: few; d_call: .; v_call: TRBV29-1; j_call: TRBJ1-1; cdr3_nt: TGCAGCGTCGAGGGGACGGTTGAAGCTTTCTTT; cdr3_aa: CSVEGTVEAFF
clone_size: few; d_call: .; v_call: TRBV7-2; j_call: TRBJ1-3; cdr3_nt: TGTGCCAGCACCTTCATCGGATCTGGTTCCGGAAACACCATATATTTT; cdr3_aa: CASTFIGSGSGNTIYF
clone_size: .; d_call: .; v_call: TRBV20-1; j_call: TRBJ1-4; cdr3_nt: TGCAGTGTGGGGGATCTGAAAAATGAAAAACTGTTTTTT; cdr3_aa: CSVGDLKNEKLFF
clone_size: many; d_call: .; v_call: TRBV28; j_call: TRBJ2-7; cdr3_nt: TGTGCCAGCAGGCCTCAAGGACGTACCTACGAGCAGTACTTC; cdr3_aa: CASRPQGRTYEQYF
clone_size: .; d_call: TRBD2; v_call: TRBV12-5; j_call: TRBJ2-7; cdr3_nt: TGTGCTAGTGGTTTGCATACTAGCGGGTACGAGCAGTACTTC; cdr3_aa: CASGLHTSGYEQYF
clone_size: few; d_call: TRBD1; v_call: TRBV15; j_call: TRBJ2-5; cdr3_nt: TGTGCCACCAACCCGAGGCCTACAGGGGTACAAGAGACCCAGTACTTC; cdr3_aa: CATNPRPTGVQETQYF
clone_size: .; d_call: .; v_call: TRBV29-1; j_call: TRBJ2-1; cdr3_nt: TGCAGCGTTGAACAGGGGTTCGATGAGCAGTTCTTC; cdr3_aa: CSVEQGFDEQFF